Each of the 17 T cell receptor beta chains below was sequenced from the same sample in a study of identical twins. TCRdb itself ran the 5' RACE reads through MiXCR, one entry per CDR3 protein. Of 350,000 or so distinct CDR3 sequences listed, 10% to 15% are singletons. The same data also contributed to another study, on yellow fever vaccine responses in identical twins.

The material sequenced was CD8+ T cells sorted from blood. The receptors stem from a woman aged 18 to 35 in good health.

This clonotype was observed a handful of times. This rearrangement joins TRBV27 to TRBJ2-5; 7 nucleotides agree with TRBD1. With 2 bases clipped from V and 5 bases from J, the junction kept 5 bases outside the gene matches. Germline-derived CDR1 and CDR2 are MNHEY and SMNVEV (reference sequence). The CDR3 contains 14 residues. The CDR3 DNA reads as TGTGCCAGCAGTTTAAGGGGGCCGGGGGAGACCCAGTACTTC. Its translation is CASSLRGPGETQYF.

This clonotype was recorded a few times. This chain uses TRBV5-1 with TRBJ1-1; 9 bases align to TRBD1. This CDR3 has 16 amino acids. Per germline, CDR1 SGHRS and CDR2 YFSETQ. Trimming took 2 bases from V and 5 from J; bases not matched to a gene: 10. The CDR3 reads CASSFSPGQGETEAFF. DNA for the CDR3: TGCGCCAGCAGCTTTTCCCCGGGACAGGGAGAGACTGAAGCTTTCTTT.

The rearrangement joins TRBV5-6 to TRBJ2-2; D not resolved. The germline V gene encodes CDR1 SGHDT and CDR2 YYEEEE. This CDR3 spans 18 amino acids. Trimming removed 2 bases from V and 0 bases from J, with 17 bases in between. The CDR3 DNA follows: TGTGCCAGCAGCTTAATAATTGGGTCTTCCCCGAACACCGGGGAGCTGTTTTTT. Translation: CASSLIIGSSPNTGELFF.

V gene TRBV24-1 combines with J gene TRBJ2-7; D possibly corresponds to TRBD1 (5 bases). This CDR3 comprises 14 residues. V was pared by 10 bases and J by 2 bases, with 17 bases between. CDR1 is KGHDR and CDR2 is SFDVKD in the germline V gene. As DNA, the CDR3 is TGTGCCACTCCCTTTAACAGGTGCCCCTACGAGCAGTACGTC. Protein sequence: CATPFNRCPYEQYV.

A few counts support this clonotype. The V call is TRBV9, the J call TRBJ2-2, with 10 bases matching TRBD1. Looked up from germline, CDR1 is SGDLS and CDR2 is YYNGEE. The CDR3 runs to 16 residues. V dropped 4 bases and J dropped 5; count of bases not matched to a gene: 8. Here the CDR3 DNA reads TGTGCCAGCAGCCCCCCCGGGACAGGGGATACCGGGGAGCTGTTTTTT. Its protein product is CASSPPGTGDTGELFF.

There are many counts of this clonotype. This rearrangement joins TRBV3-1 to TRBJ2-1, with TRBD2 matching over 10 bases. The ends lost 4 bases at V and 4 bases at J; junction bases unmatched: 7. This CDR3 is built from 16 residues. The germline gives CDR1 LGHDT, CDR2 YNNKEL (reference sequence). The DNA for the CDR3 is TGTGCCAGCAGCCCAAGACTAGCGGGTCTTTACAATGAGCAGTTCTTC. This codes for CASSPRLAGLYNEQFF.

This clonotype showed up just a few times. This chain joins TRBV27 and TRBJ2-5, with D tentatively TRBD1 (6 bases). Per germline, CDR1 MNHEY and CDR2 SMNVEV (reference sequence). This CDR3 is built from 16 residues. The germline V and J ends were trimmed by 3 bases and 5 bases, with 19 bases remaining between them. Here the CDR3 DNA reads TGTGCCAGCAGTTTGTCACAGGGTCTTGTGGAGGAGACCCAGTACTTC. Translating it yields CASSLSQGLVEETQYF.

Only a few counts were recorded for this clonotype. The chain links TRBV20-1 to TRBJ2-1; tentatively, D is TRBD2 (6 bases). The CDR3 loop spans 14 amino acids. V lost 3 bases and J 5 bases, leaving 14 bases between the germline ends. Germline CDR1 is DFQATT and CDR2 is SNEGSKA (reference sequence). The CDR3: CSAREGYLNNEQFF. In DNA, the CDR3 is TGCAGTGCTAGGGAGGGCTATTTGAACAATGAGCAGTTCTTC.

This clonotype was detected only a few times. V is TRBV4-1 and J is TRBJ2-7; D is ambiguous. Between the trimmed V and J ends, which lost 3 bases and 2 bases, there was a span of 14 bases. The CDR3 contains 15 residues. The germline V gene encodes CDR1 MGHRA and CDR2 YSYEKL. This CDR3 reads CASSHQLGGPYEQYV. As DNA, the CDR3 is TGCGCCAGCAGCCACCAATTGGGCGGACCCTACGAGCAGTACGTC.

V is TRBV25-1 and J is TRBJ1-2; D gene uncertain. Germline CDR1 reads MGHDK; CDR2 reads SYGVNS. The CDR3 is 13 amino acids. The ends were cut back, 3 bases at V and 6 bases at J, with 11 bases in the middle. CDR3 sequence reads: CASSDSYSDGYTF. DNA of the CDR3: TGTGCCAGCAGTGATAGTTACAGCGATGGCTACACCTTC.

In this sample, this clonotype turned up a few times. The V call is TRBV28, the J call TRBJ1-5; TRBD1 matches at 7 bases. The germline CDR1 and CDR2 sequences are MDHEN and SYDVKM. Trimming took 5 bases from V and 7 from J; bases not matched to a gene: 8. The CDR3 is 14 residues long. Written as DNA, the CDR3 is TGTGCCAGCAGTCCAAGACAGGGTTGGCAGCCCCAGCATTTT. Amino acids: CASSPRQGWQPQHF.

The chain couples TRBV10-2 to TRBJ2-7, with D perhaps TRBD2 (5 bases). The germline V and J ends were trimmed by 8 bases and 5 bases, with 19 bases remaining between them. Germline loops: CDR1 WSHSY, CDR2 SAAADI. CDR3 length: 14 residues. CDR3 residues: CASGQRREGNEQYF. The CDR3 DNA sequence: TGCGCCAGCGGGCAAAGGCGAGAGGGCAACGAGCAGTACTTC.

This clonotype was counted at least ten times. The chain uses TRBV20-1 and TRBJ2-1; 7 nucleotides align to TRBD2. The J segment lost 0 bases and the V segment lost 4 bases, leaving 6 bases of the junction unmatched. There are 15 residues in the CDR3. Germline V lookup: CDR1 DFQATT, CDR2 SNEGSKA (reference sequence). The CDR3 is CSATSGTSSYNEQFF. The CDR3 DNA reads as TGCAGTGCTACAAGCGGGACCTCCTCCTACAATGAGCAGTTCTTC.

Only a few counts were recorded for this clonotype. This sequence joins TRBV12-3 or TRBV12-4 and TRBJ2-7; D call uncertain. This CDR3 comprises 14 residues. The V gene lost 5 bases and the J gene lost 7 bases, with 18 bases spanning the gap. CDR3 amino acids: CASSPIPDTLEQYF. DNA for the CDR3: TGTGCCAGCAGTCCGATACCTGACACGTTGGAGCAGTACTTC.

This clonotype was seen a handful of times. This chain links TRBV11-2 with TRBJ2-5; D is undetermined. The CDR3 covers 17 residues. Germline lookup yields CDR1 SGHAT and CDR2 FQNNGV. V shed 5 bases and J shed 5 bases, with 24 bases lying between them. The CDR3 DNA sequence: TGTGCCAGCAGCCGTACCGACTTCGCGCCTCCTTGGGAGACCCAGTACTTC. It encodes CASSRTDFAPPWETQYF.

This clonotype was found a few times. CDR3 loop: CASSLTLTGAGTEAFF. For the CDR3, the DNA is TGTGCCAGCAGTTTGACTCTAACAGGGGCGGGCACTGAAGCTTTCTTT. This chain links TRBV28 with TRBJ1-1, with 7 bases fitting TRBD1. The CDR3 extends over 16 amino acids. V was pared by 3 bases and J by 4 bases, with 11 bases of the junction left unmatched. The germline V gene has CDR1 MDHEN and CDR2 SYDVKM.

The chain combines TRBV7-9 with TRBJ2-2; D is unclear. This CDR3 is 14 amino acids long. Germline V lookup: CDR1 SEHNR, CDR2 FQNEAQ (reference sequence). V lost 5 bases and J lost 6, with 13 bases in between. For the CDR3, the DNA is TGTGCCAGCAGCACCACACTGGATGCCGGGGAGCTGTTTTTT. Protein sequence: CASSTTLDAGELFF.